The 2 T cell receptor beta chains in this list originate from one sample, sequenced in a study of response to subunit inactivated influenza vaccine (dated by TCRdb to the late 2010s). Libraries came from RT-PCR. Sequencing instrument: Illumina HiSeq 2500. The public reads were quality trimmed at Q25 with fastp and then assembled into clones with MiXCR by TCRdb, keeping productive beta chains. A single entry per CDR3 protein holds the most common genes and DNA from its merged rows. The table for this sample lists about 780,000 distinct CDR3 sequences; 18% of them were counted only once. Together, the top ten hold roughly 10% of the sample. The specimen was PBMCs from blood, collected less than 6 days after vaccination. All receptors derive from a man aged 50 or older who received an inactivated influenza vaccine. Donor details come from another sample of the same person, matched by shared clones.

This clonotype showed up many times. V gene TRBV20-1 combines with J gene TRBJ2-3; D is unresolved. The CDR3 consists of 13 residues. Germline-derived CDR1 and CDR2 are DFQATT and SNEGSKA (reference sequence). Trimming removed 6 bases from V and 0 bases from J, with 10 bases in between. The chain's CDR3 is CSALIRSTDTQYF. The CDR3 DNA reads TGCAGTGCCCTAATAAGGAGCACAGATACGCAGTATTTT.

CDR3 DNA sequence: TGTGCCAGCGGACAGGACAGCTATGGGCCCCAGCATTTT. Translated, it gives CASGQDSYGPQHF. The chain combines TRBV7-2 with TRBJ1-5; TRBD1 matches 7 bases. The germline V gene has CDR1 SGHTA and CDR2 FQGNSA. This CDR3 comprises 13 residues. V trimming: 8 bases; J trimming: 9 bases; junction bases outside the gene matches: 10. Variable domain in full (rest from reference TRBV7-2 and TRBJ1-5): GAGVSQSPSNKVTEKGKDVELRCDPISGHTALYWYRQSLGQGLEFLIYFQGNSAPDKSGLPSDRFSAERTGGSVSTLTIQRTQQEDSAVYLCASGQDSYGPQHFGDGTRLSIL.